The clone carrying this T cell receptor (beta chain) was observed a few times. This specimen belongs to a study of T cell repertoires in cytomegalovirus infection. TCRdb reanalysed the reads using MiXCR and keeps one entry per CDR3 protein. The table includes 740,000 or so distinct CDR3 sequences, roughly 35% detected once. The receptor was isolated from a human donor in good health (CMV status not recorded). Some clones in this sample may be carry-over from other donors' samples. Sequencing was performed on PBMCs.

CDR3 region: CASSLGSSNSNQPQHF. The DNA of the CDR3 is TGTGCCAGCAGCTTGGGTTCCTCCAATAGCAATCAGCCCCAGCATTTT. V usage is TRBV7-9 and J usage is TRBJ1-5, with no clear D. From germline, CDR1 is SEHNR and CDR2 FQNEAQ (reference sequence). CDR3 length equals 16 residues. Trimming removed 3 bases from V and 0 bases from J, with 12 bases in between. The full variable domain, in which reference TRBV7-9 and TRBJ1-5 provide the parts outside the CDR3, is DTGVSQNPRHKITKRGQNVTFRCDPISEHNRLYWYRQTLGQGPEFLTYFQNEAQLEKSRLLSDRFSAERPKGSFSTLEIQRTEQGDSAMYLCASSLGSSNSNQPQHFGDGTRLSIL.